This entry features one T cell receptor (beta chain) sequence. This clonotype came up many times. It has no known antigen specificity. The input lacks base qualities; no much larger clone sits a single base away. The data derive from a study of T cells in Graves' hyperthyroidism and ophthalmopathy (dated by TCRdb to the late 2010s). Notes on the research overall: Peripheral blood was collected at initial diagnosis, before any treatment. After blood sampling, hyperthyroidism patients were treated with methimazole at a starting dose of 30 mg daily, and ophthalmopathy patients were treated with high-dose intravenous methylprednisolone. TCR Vbeta CDR3 sequencing of 120 to 150 peripheral blood samples (over 40 ophthalmopathy, 75 hyperthyroidism and some 17 progressor patients) is reported in the paper. Whether ophthalmopathy could be predicted prospectively was tested in an independent validation cohort made up of under 20 hyperthyroidism patients plus 17 patients who later progressed to ophthalmopathy. In about six Graves' hyperthyroidism patients, the study also compared T-cell repertoires from thyroid tissue with T-cell repertoires from blood. A discovery cohort of 95 to 100 patients, roughly 45 with Graves' ophthalmopathy and 55 to 65 with stable Graves' hyperthyroidism, was used to find distinguishing TCR V-J signatures. The 100 discovery patients were randomly split 7:3 into training and test sets. Overall study outcomes, separate from this receptor: Blood samples also contained most of the expanded thyroid clonotypes (frequency above 0.001), which suggests that blood repertoires may reflect thyroid immune responses. No statistical method was used to set the sample size in advance, and investigators knew the group allocation. In validation, the model predicted progression to ophthalmopathy a median of about 6 months before onset, with approximately 68% sensitivity and 72.22% specificity. A model built on a 13 V-J signature distinguished ophthalmopathy from stable hyperthyroidism, reaching 85% to 90% sensitivity and 81.08% specificity in cross-validation and 80%/75% in testing.

Stable Graves' hyperthyroidism was defined as the absence of progression to ophthalmopathy over 18 months of follow-up. Hyperthyroidism patients were newly diagnosed, had a disease duration of under 2 months, and were aged 18 to 65 years. Patients with uncontrolled infections, other autoimmune diseases, pregnancy or lactation were excluded. Diagnoses were based on clinical symptoms, serum thyroxine and TRAb, thyroid ultrasound and orbital computed tomography. PBMCs were isolated from about 10 ml of fresh peripheral blood by Ficoll-Paque density gradient centrifugation. Trizol reagent was used to extract total RNA, and RNA quality was then checked on an Agilent 2100 Bioanalyzer. Germline trimming amounts to 4 bases on V and 7 bases on J, with 8 as the count of junction bases outside the gene matches. The CDR3 starts with the cysteine, ends with the phenylalanine, and has 14 residues. Only the CDR3 DNA stays, 42 bases, in frame from base 1. Sequences SGHKS (CDR1) and YYEKEE (CDR2) are obtained from the germline V gene (reference sequence).

The TCR beta CDR3 regions were amplified from the RNA transcripts. For the first round of RT-PCR on the TCR CDR3, the HTBI primer set was used together with the Qiagen OneStep RT-PCR kit. Libraries were constructed in a second round of multiplex PCR, after which size selection and purification were performed. Sequencing of the libraries was done on an Illumina HiSeq2000 using paired-end 100 bp reads. On the authors' methods: SOAPnuke was used to process the raw data, throwing out any read that contained adapters or uncalled bases, had a mean Phred below 15, or lacked an exact constant-primer or identifier match. COPE v1.2.5 was used to merge high-quality paired reads, and clonotypes were defined as unique nucleotide sequences. Clonotypes were aligned to IMGT TRBV, TRBD and TRBJ reference segments using MiTCR v1.1. The analysis was restricted to V-J combinations with a frequency above 0.0001, which together covered around 99% of the repertoires. The TCS score was defined as the ratio of F50 (clonal expansion) to E x V (chaos), calculated using BLOSUM62-based TCRdist between CDR3 peptides within each V-J. Welch's t-statistics and random forest reduced 500 to 650 V-J features to roughly 13, which were used in a naive Bayes classifier (R e1071). The public reads were reanalyzed by TCRdb: fastp trimming at Q25, MiXCR alignment, in-frame beta chains only. Entries that share a CDR3 protein sequence are merged under the most common genes and DNA. TCRdb's processing, not the authors', yielded these V and J calls. The sample includes about 480,000 distinct CDR3 sequences, with about 15% observed a single time. 15% to 20% of the sample lies in the top ten.

This TCR derives from a woman under 30 with Graves' hyperthyroidism. The chain was built from TRBV5-5 and TRBJ2-1; the junction holds 7 bases that match TRBD2. The specimen was blood. The CDR3 reads CASSLGTKRNEQFF. The nucleotides read TGTGCCAGCAGCCTTGGGACTAAAAGAAATGAGCAGTTCTTC.